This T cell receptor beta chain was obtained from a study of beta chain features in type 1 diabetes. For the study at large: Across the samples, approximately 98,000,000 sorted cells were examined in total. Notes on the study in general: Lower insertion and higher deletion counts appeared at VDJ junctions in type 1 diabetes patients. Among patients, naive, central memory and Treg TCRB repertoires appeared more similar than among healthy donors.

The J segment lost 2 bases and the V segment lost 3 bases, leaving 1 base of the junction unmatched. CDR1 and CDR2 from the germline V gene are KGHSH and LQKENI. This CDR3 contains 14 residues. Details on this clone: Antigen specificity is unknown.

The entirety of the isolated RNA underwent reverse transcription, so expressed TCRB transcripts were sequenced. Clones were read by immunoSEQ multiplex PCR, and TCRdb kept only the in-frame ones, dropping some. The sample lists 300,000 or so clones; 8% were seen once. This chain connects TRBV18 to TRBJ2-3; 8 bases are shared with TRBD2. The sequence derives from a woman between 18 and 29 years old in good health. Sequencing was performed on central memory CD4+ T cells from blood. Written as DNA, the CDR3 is TGTGCCAGCTCACCCGGGAGGGACACAGATACGCAGTATTTT. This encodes CASSPGRDTDTQYF. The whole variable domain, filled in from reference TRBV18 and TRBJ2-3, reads NAGVMQNPRHLVRRRGQEARLRCSPMKGHSHVYWYRQLPEEGLKFMVYLQKENIIDESGMPKERFSAEFPKEGPSILRIQQVVRGDSAAYFCASSPGRDTDTQYFGPGTRLTVL.